This entry lists 22 T cell receptor beta chains sequenced from one sample in a study of Ad26.COV2.S vaccination and SARS-CoV-2 variants. Stated treatment: about 20 received Ad26.COV2.S at low or high dose, single or two shots; roughly five received placebo; per-sample allocation not given. Material that was analyzed had been drawn on day 63 after the first vaccine or placebo injection. Measured with immunoSEQ multiplex PCR; TCRdb has only the in-frame clones, and not every one. The sample holds 380,000 or so clones, roughly 80% seen once. The specimen was peripheral blood, collected in a trial of Ad26.COV2.S vaccine versus placebo. All receptors come from a person aged 18-65 years who received the Ad26.COV2.S COVID-19 vaccine or a placebo.

This chain joins TRBV19 and TRBJ2-1; D is perhaps TRBD2 (5 bases). V dropped 3 bases and J dropped 5 bases, with 11 bases sitting between them. The CDR3 extends over 14 amino acids. CDR1 and CDR2 from the germline V gene are LNHDA and SQIVND (reference sequence). The CDR3 DNA reads as TGTGCCAGTAGTATCCAGCAGACTAACAATGAGCAGTTCTTC. Encoded protein: CASSIQQTNNEQFF.

In nucleotides, the CDR3 is TGTGCCAGCAACCTTCAGGGGGGAAGCACAGATACGCAGTATTTT. It codes for CASNLQGGSTDTQYF. This chain connects TRBV2 to TRBJ2-3; D may be TRBD1 (7 bases). CDR1 is SNHLY, CDR2 FYNNEI, per germline. Trimming removed 7 bases at V and 0 bases at J, with 14 bases between. The CDR3 totals 15 residues.

The J gene is TRBJ2-1, the V gene TRBV19; 8 positions match TRBD2. Germline CDR1 reads LNHDA; CDR2 reads SQIVND (reference sequence). V trimming: 5 bases; J trimming: 9 bases; junction bases outside the gene matches: 9. This CDR3 is built from 14 residues. The CDR3 here is CASSSGTRIFEQFF. The DNA of the CDR3 is TGTGCCAGTAGTTCCGGGACTAGAATCTTTGAGCAGTTCTTC.

J is TRBJ1-2 and V is TRBV7-2; 8 positions agree with TRBD1. V lost 5 bases, J lost 8 bases, and 13 bases stayed unmatched. The CDR3 runs 15 residues. Germline CDR1 is SGHTA and CDR2 is FQGNSA. CDR3 protein: CASSPRQGSGAGYTF. The CDR3 bases are TGTGCCAGCAGCCCCCGACAGGGGAGTGGGGCCGGCTACACCTTC.

The V and J genes are TRBV9 and TRBJ1-1, with 9 bases that match TRBD1. Germline CDR1 SGDLS, CDR2 YYNGEE. This CDR3 contains 20 residues. V lost 0 bases to trimming and J lost 2 bases; unmatched junction nucleotides: 17. The CDR3 sequence: CASSVEGTGGIISPNTEAFF. The CDR3 DNA reads as TGTGCCAGCAGCGTAGAGGGAACAGGGGGCATTATAAGCCCTAACACTGAAGCTTTCTTT.

This clone was detected once. Other nucleotide sequences from this sample produce the same CDR3. The genes are TRBV5-1 and TRBJ2-3, with TRBD1 matching over 11 bases. This CDR3 region has 15 residues. Germline trimming cut 2 bases from V and 3 bases from J; bases unmatched to any gene: 2. Germline V gene lookup returns CDR1 SGHRS and CDR2 YFSETQ. CDR3 region: CASSFGTGGTDTQYF. The CDR3 DNA reads as TGCGCCAGCAGCTTCGGGACAGGGGGTACAGATACGCAGTATTTT.

This sequence joins TRBV28 and TRBJ2-4, with unresolved D. CDR1 is MDHEN, CDR2 SYDVKM, per germline. This CDR3 is 12 amino acids long. V was shortened by 3 bases and J by 13 bases, with 13 bases between the two germline ends. The CDR3 protein is CASSFRRGLQYF. CDR3 bases: TGTGCCAGCAGTTTTAGACGAGGCTTACAGTACTTC.

The chain uses TRBV5-6 and TRBJ1-5, with 9 bases matching TRBD1. V was clipped by 1 base and J by 9 bases; unmatched bases: 11. CDR1 is SGHDT, CDR2 YYEEEE, per germline. This CDR3 is 16 amino acids long. CDR3 sequence: CASSLYRTGASRPQHF. CDR3 coding DNA: TGTGCCAGCAGCTTGTACCGGACAGGGGCCAGCCGGCCCCAGCATTTT. Using reference TRBV5-6 and TRBJ1-5 for the parts outside the CDR3, the full variable domain is DAGVTQSPTHLIKTRGQQVTLRCSPKSGHDTVSWYQQALGQGPQFIFQYYEEEERQRGNFPDRFSGHQFPNYSSELNVNALLLGDSALYLCASSLYRTGASRPQHFGDGTRLSIL.

This clone came up once. This chain uses TRBV11-3 with TRBJ1-1; D ambiguous. The CDR3 consists of 13 residues. Germline V gene sequence: CDR1 SGHNT, CDR2 YENEEA. The V and J ends lost 5 bases and 0 bases respectively, with 7 bases between them. The CDR3 nucleotides are TGTGCCAGCAGCCTAACGATGAACACTGAAGCTTTCTTT. This translates into CASSLTMNTEAFF.

In its sample, this clone was seen a few times. The genes are TRBV18 and TRBJ1-1, with D possibly being TRBD1 (5 bases). The CDR3 extends over 15 amino acids. The V gene lost 0 bases and the J gene lost 1 base, with 9 bases spanning the gap. Germline CDR1 KGHSH, CDR2 LQKENI. In nucleotides, the CDR3 is TGTGCCAGCTCACCACCGGGACGCAAGAACACTGAAGCTTTCTTT. The encoded protein is CASSPPGRKNTEAFF.

The chain recombines TRBV24-1 with TRBJ2-7, with D possibly matching TRBD1 (6 bases). V dropped 3 bases and J dropped 0 bases, with 11 bases sitting between them. In germline, CDR1 is KGHDR, CDR2 SFDVKD. The CDR3 sequence is 15 residues long. The CDR3 nucleotides are TGTGCCACCAGTGATGCGACAGGTAGCTCCTACGAGCAGTACTTC. Encoded protein: CATSDATGSSYEQYF.

V gene TRBV3-1 (or the pseudogene TRBV3-2) combines with J gene TRBJ1-6; 7 positions agree with TRBD1. Trimming cost V 1 base and J 7 bases; bases outside gene matches: 7. The CDR3 loop spans 16 amino acids. Germline CDR1 LGHDT, CDR2 YNNKEL (reference sequence). The CDR3 DNA follows: TGTGCCAGCAGCCAAGGTTCGGGACAGCGAAATTCACCCCTCCACTTT. It specifies CASSQGSGQRNSPLHF.

The J gene is TRBJ2-7, the V gene TRBV4-1; D possibly corresponds to TRBD2 (7 bases). The CDR3 runs to 15 residues. CDR1 MGHRA and CDR2 YSYEKL come from the germline V gene. V lost 4 bases, J lost 3 bases, and 16 bases lay in between. The CDR3 region is CASSPMGGLSYEQYF. The CDR3 coding sequence is TGCGCCAGCAGCCCGATGGGGGGGCTAAGCTACGAGCAGTACTTC.

The rearrangement links TRBV4-2 to TRBJ2-1; D may match TRBD1 or TRBD2 (7 bases each). Per germline, CDR1 LGHNA and CDR2 YNFKEQ. The CDR3 has 14 amino acids. Trimming removed 5 bases at V and 10 bases at J, with 18 bases between. The CDR3 here is CASSARGGVGEQFF. The CDR3 DNA sequence: TGTGCCAGCAGCGCCAGGGGGGGAGTTGGAGAGCAGTTCTTC.

J is TRBJ1-3 and V is TRBV2, with D possibly being TRBD1 (5 bases). Looked up from germline, CDR1 is SNHLY and CDR2 is FYNNEI. This CDR3 is 14 amino acids long. V dropped 4 bases and J dropped 7 bases, with 14 bases sitting between them. CDR3 residues: CASSGGVSSNTIYF. The CDR3 region has the DNA TGTGCCAGCAGTGGGGGCGTAAGCTCGAACACCATATATTTT.

The gene calls are TRBV5-1 and TRBJ1-4; 12 bases line up with TRBD1. The junction had 9 bases not matched to a gene; V was cut back by 3 bases and J by 3 bases. Germline V lookup: CDR1 SGHRS, CDR2 YFSETQ. CDR3 length equals 18 residues. The CDR3 region has the DNA TGCGCCAGCAGCTCACACCGGGACAGGGGGCTTTCTAATGAAAAACTGTTTTTT. Its translation is CASSSHRDRGLSNEKLFF.

The CDR3 DNA reads TGTGCCACCAGGTCAGGGGGGTCTGGTAATGAAAAACTGTTTTTT. The encoded protein is CATRSGGSGNEKLFF. The V gene is TRBV15, the J gene TRBJ1-4; TRBD1 agrees at 7 bases. CDR3 length: 15 residues. V dropped 6 bases and J dropped 4; count of bases not matched to a gene: 8. Germline CDR1 reads LNHNV; CDR2 reads YYDKDF (reference sequence). The variable domain in full, with the rest retrieved from reference TRBV15 and TRBJ1-4, is DAMVIQNPRYQVTQFGKPVTLSCSQTLNHNVMYWYQQKSSQAPKLLFHYYDKDFNNEADTPDNFQSRRPNTSFCFLDIRSPGLGDTAMYLCATRSGGSGNEKLFFGSGTQLSVL.

V is TRBV6-5 and J is TRBJ1-5; the match to TRBD1 covers 10 bases. Germline CDR1 and CDR2: MNHEY and SVGAGI. J gave up 4 bases and V 7 bases, and 4 bases lay outside the gene matches. The length of the CDR3 is 14 residues. The CDR3 DNA reads TGTGCCAGCATCGACAGGGGGCGGAATCAGCCCCAGCATTTT. This gives the protein CASIDRGRNQPQHF.

This chain connects TRBV7-9 to TRBJ2-1, with no clear D. Germline CDR1 and CDR2: SEHNR and FQNEAQ (reference sequence). The CDR3 runs 17 residues. Between the trimmed V and J ends, which lost 3 bases and 2 bases, there was a span of 17 bases. Here the CDR3 reads CASSFPRPGLTYNEQFF. CDR3 nucleotides: TGTGCCAGCAGCTTCCCCCGGCCGGGCCTCACCTACAATGAGCAGTTCTTC.

V gene TRBV19 combines with J gene TRBJ1-2, with a possible D match to TRBD1 (5 bases). V was trimmed by 4 bases and J by 6 bases, leaving 15 bases between them. Germline loops: CDR1 LNHDA, CDR2 SQIVND (reference sequence). The CDR3 covers 14 residues. Here the CDR3 DNA reads TGTGCCAGTAGTACCCAGTGGACGGGGGATGGCTACACCTTC. Protein product: CASSTQWTGDGYTF.

The V call is TRBV18, the J call TRBJ2-5, with D maybe TRBD2 (6 bases). The CDR3 loop spans 13 amino acids. Trimming left V 4 bases short and J 1 base short, with 7 bases between. Germline loops: CDR1 KGHSH, CDR2 LQKENI. The CDR3 spells CASSLGLQETQYF. The CDR3 DNA reads as TGTGCCAGCTCACTGGGACTCCAAGAGACCCAGTACTTC.

Points on this clone: Different DNA sequences within this sample yield the same CDR3. The V call is TRBV2, the J call TRBJ1-1; 7 positions agree with TRBD1. V gave up 3 bases and J gave up 1 base; unmatched junction bases: 2. The CDR3 is 14 amino acids. Per germline, CDR1 SNHLY and CDR2 FYNNEI. CDR3 in DNA: TGTGCCAGCAGTGACCCAGGGGGGAACACTGAAGCTTTCTTT. Protein product: CASSDPGGNTEAFF.